This T cell receptor beta chain was sequenced for a study of neoadjuvant anti-PD-1 for oral cavity cancer. The study, taken as a whole, reports: Post-nivolumab, blood T cell clonality was significantly elevated in non-responders. Higher pretreatment blood Treg/Th17 ratios correlated with higher pretreatment blood and lower post-treatment tumor TCRbeta clonality. With three patients per group, TCR findings need larger cohorts.

Sample time point: after neoadjuvant nivolumab, at surgical resection. To note about this clone: Its target is not known.

The germline CDR1 and CDR2 sequences are SGHKS and YYEKEE (reference sequence). This CDR3 is built from 15 residues. The V and J ends lost 3 bases and 5 bases, in that order; junction bases with no gene match: 7. Clones were sequenced by immunoSEQ multiplex PCR, and TCRdb holds only the in-frame ones, with some missing. The sample lists 65,000 to 70,000 clones; less than 90% were seen once. The sequence was collected from a person aged 35-80 years with oral cavity squamous cell carcinoma. The rearrangement joins TRBV5-5 to TRBJ2-2, with 7 nucleotides matching TRBD1. This sample comprised PBMCs, obtained after nivolumab (anti-PD-1) treatment. The DNA for the CDR3 is TGTGCCAGCAGCTGGGAACAGGGGTCGACCGGGGAGCTGTTTTTT. Its translation: CASSWEQGSTGELFF. Drawing the rest from reference TRBV5-5 and TRBJ2-2, the complete variable domain is DAGVTQSPTHLIKTRGQQVTLRCSPISGHKSVSWYQQVLGQGPQFIFQYYEKEERGRGNFPDRFSARQFPNYSSELNVNALLLGDSALYLCASSWEQGSTGELFFGEGSRLTVL.